The subject of this entry is one T cell receptor (beta chain). Antigen: not known. Sequenced by immunoSEQ multiplex PCR; TCRdb stores in-frame clones only, minus some. The data show some 120,000 clones, approximately 91% seen once. This sample is drawn from a study of T cell responses to AZD1222 COVID-19 vaccine. About the research overall: Second-dose schedules of about 4 or about 12 weeks were combined.

Points from the study as a whole: Spike-wide coverage was observed for vaccine-associated CD4 TCRs, with dominant responses at 160-218 and 743-854. The study found Spike-specific TCR breadth and depth rose after two AZD1222 doses.

Trimming stripped 5 bases from V and 4 bases from J, with 16 bases between. Germline lookup yields CDR1 SGHRS and CDR2 YFSETQ. The CDR3 length is 15 residues. Sequenced here: peripheral blood, sampled on day 0 of AZD1222 vaccination. The TCR comes from an adult in good health. The rearrangement links TRBV5-1 to TRBJ2-1; possibly TRBD1 for D (6 bases). The CDR3 DNA sequence: TGCGCCAGCAGACCAACCACCACAGGGTACAATGAGCAGTTCTTC. This translates into CASRPTTTGYNEQFF.